Each of the 24 T cell receptor beta chains below was sequenced from the same sample in a study of human T cells and chemical hapten exposure (dated by TCRdb to 2020 to 2023). Interpreted using the paper, the time point label stands for: patch test 1, 2 weeks after DPC sensitization. The treatment or condition label here, explained by the study, means: therapeutic diphenylcyclopropenone sensitization with weekly scalp DPC. Library method: RACE. For sequencing, a NextSeq 500 was employed. The public reads were run again by TCRdb, first through fastp at Q25 and then through MiXCR, and only productive beta chains were kept. Each CDR3 protein appears once, grouped with its most common genes and DNA. This sample has 380,000 or so distinct CDR3 sequences in its table, and nearly 5% of those were observed once. 2% to 2.5% of the sample comes from the top ten. Sequences were derived from whole blood, sampled in connection with sensitization to the hapten diphenylcyclopropenone (DPC). All receptors derive from a woman in her fifties or sixties with alopecia areata. Some clones in this sample may be carry-over from other donors' samples.

This clonotype was seen repeatedly, ten times or more. The chain is built from TRBV29-1 and TRBJ2-7; 13 positions agree with TRBD2. The J segment lost 0 bases and the V segment lost 7 bases, leaving 3 bases of the junction unmatched. Per germline, CDR1 SQVTM and CDR2 ANQGSEA. CDR3 length: 14 residues. Written as DNA, the CDR3 is TGCAGCGGGAGGACTAGCGGGAGCTCCTACGAGCAGTACTTC. This gives the protein CSGRTSGSSYEQYF.

Ten or more counts support this clonotype. The gene calls are TRBV20-1 and TRBJ2-5; D unclear. Germline CDR1 and CDR2: DFQATT and SNEGSKA (reference sequence). The CDR3 has 11 amino acids. V dropped 7 bases and J dropped 0 bases, with 6 bases sitting between them. This CDR3 reads CSVGHQETQYF. For the CDR3, the DNA is TGCAGTGTGGGTCACCAAGAGACCCAGTACTTC.

This clonotype was detected a few times. This CDR3 is CASSQERTGVTDTQYF. The CDR3 DNA follows: TGTGCCAGCAGCCAAGAAAGGACAGGAGTCACAGATACGCAGTATTTT. The chain combines TRBV4-2 with TRBJ2-3, with 7 bases aligning to TRBD1. The CDR3 covers 16 residues. Germline CDR1 LGHNA, CDR2 YNFKEQ. V shed 0 bases, J shed 2 bases, and the junction held 5 bases outside the gene matches.

This clonotype has only a few counts. This chain uses TRBV28 with TRBJ2-1; 15 bases map to TRBD2. Germline loops: CDR1 MDHEN, CDR2 SYDVKM. J lost 8 bases, V lost 4 bases, and 9 bases had no gene match. This CDR3 region has 17 residues. The CDR3 protein is CASSSWTSGRASDEQFF. CDR3 nucleotide sequence: TGTGCCAGCAGTTCGTGGACTAGCGGGAGGGCCTCCGATGAGCAGTTCTTC.

At least ten counts were recorded for this clonotype. This chain uses TRBV30 with TRBJ2-3; D possibly corresponds to TRBD2 (6 bases). The CDR3 consists of 15 residues. The ends were cut back, 5 bases at V and 2 bases at J, with 17 bases in the middle. The germline CDR1 and CDR2 sequences are GTSNPN and SVGIG (reference sequence). The CDR3 DNA is TGTGCCTGGGATCCTGGTAGCGGAGCCACAGATACGCAGTATTTT. As protein: CAWDPGSGATDTQYF.

Worth noting for this clonotype: A read error may explain this, as a much larger clone is one base away. The rearrangement uses TRBV29-1 and TRBJ1-1; D is undetermined. Germline V gene data show CDR1 as SQVTM and CDR2 as ANQGSEA. The CDR3 spans 11 residues. Trimming stripped 7 bases from V and 5 bases from J, with 11 bases between. For the CDR3, the DNA is TGCAGCGCTGGGTTTGGAACTGAAGCTTTCTTT. Protein: CSAGFGTEAFF.

This clonotype was counted only a few times. V usage is TRBV20-1 and J usage is TRBJ1-2, with 7 positions matching TRBD1. This CDR3 is 13 amino acids long. The germline gives CDR1 DFQATT, CDR2 SNEGSKA (reference sequence). Trimming took 5 bases from V and 1 from J; bases not matched to a gene: 4. In nucleotides, the CDR3 is TGCAGTGCTTACCGGGACAGTAACTATGGCTACACCTTC. Protein: CSAYRDSNYGYTF.

This clonotype was recorded at least ten times. The chain couples TRBV4-2 to TRBJ1-2, with unresolved D. Trimming shortened V by 1 base and J by 3 bases, and 15 bases separated the two germline ends. The CDR3 is made up of 16 amino acids. Germline loops: CDR1 LGHNA, CDR2 YNFKEQ. The CDR3 DNA is TGTGCCAGCAGCCAAGCAAATCGACGGGCAGACTATGGCTACACCTTC. Its translation: CASSQANRRADYGYTF.

This clonotype was detected only a few times. This chain links TRBV5-6 with TRBJ1-5, with D tentatively TRBD1 (6 bases). Looked up from germline, CDR1 is SGHDT and CDR2 is YYEEEE. CDR3 length equals 15 residues. V was cut by 3 bases and J by 0 bases, with 10 bases left in between. This chain's CDR3 is CASSSDRNSNQPQHF. The CDR3 DNA reads TGTGCCAGCAGCTCGGACAGAAATAGCAATCAGCCCCAGCATTTT.

This clonotype was seen repeatedly, ten times or more. The rearrangement uses TRBV5-1 and TRBJ2-7; D is uncertain. The germline CDR1 and CDR2 sequences are SGHRS and YFSETQ. The germline V and J ends were trimmed by 2 bases and 3 bases, with 6 bases remaining between them. This CDR3 region has 12 residues. The CDR3 nucleotides are TGCGCCAGCAGCTTTGGCAACTACGAGCAGTACTTC. Translation: CASSFGNYEQYF.

This rearrangement joins TRBV28 to TRBJ2-1, with no clear D. Trimming removed 4 bases at V and 7 bases at J, with 17 bases between. The germline CDR1 and CDR2 sequences are MDHEN and SYDVKM. The CDR3 totals 15 residues. In DNA form, the CDR3 reads TGTGCCAGCAGTTCGCCTGGGCCTCCTCCGAATGAGCAGTTCTTC. This encodes CASSSPGPPPNEQFF.

The chain has TRBV27 and TRBJ1-5, with 8 bases lining up with TRBD1. The CDR3 covers 14 residues. The J segment lost 6 bases and the V segment lost 4 bases, leaving 5 bases of the junction unmatched. The germline CDR1 and CDR2 sequences are MNHEY and SMNVEV (reference sequence). CDR3 in amino acids: CASSWTGRFQPQHF. DNA for the CDR3: TGTGCCAGCAGTTGGACAGGGCGTTTTCAGCCCCAGCATTTT.

The rearrangement joins TRBV7-6 to TRBJ2-7, with 13 bases lining up with TRBD2. Trimming took 2 bases from V and 6 from J; bases not matched to a gene: 4. This CDR3 has 15 residues. Germline values: CDR1 SGHVS, CDR2 FNYEAQ. CDR3 DNA sequence: TGTGCCAGCAGCTTAAGGACTAGCGGGAGCACCGAGCAGTACTTC. It specifies CASSLRTSGSTEQYF.

This clonotype was detected many times. V and J are TRBV27 and TRBJ1-2, with a possible D match to TRBD1 (6 bases). Trimming took off 0 bases at V and 6 bases at J, with 11 bases between the two ends. In germline, CDR1 is MNHEY, CDR2 SMNVEV (reference sequence). The CDR3 runs 14 residues. The CDR3 loop is CASSLSRQDDGYTF. The CDR3 coding sequence is TGTGCCAGCAGTTTATCCCGACAGGACGATGGCTACACCTTC.

There are many counts of this clonotype. The CDR3 bases are TGCAGCGTTGAACGGTTAAACTCCTACAATGAGCAGTTCTTC. Translating gives CSVERLNSYNEQFF. This sequence joins TRBV29-1 and TRBJ2-1, with D uncertain. The germline V and J ends were trimmed by 2 bases and 0 bases, with 8 bases remaining between them. Germline V CDR1 and CDR2: SQVTM, ANQGSEA. CDR3 length: 14 amino acids.

V and J are TRBV4-3 and TRBJ2-7; D is unresolved. Germline CDR1 is LGHNA and CDR2 is YSLEER. Trimming cost V 0 bases and J 2 bases, with 8 bases left between them. CDR3 length: 14 residues. The CDR3 here is CASSQDLGPYEQYF. The CDR3 DNA sequence: TGCGCCAGCAGCCAAGATCTCGGGCCCTACGAGCAGTACTTC.

This clonotype was seen ten or more times. The V gene is TRBV29-1, the J gene TRBJ2-7; D gene uncertain. The V gene's germline CDR1 is SQVTM and CDR2 ANQGSEA. Trimming pared 7 bases from V and 5 bases from J, leaving 18 bases between. The CDR3 length is 13 residues. CDR3 DNA sequence: TGCAGCGCCGGACGGGTTGGGGTCCACGAGCAGTACTTC. Its translation is CSAGRVGVHEQYF.

Concerning this clonotype: Sequence at one end of the junction differs from germline and may be a read error. The CDR3 bases are TGTACCAGCAGTCCCGCGGCTCTAAACTATGGCTACACCTTC. Residues: CTSSPAALNYGYTF. V gene TRBV27 combines with J gene TRBJ1-2; D is undetermined. The CDR3 spans 14 residues. Per germline, CDR1 MNHEY and CDR2 SMNVEV (reference sequence).

This clonotype showed up just a few times. The V call is TRBV29-1, the J call TRBJ2-1; D is uncertain. Looked up from germline, CDR1 is SQVTM and CDR2 is ANQGSEA. The CDR3 sequence is 12 residues long. Trimming cost V 0 bases and J 8 bases, with 8 bases left between them. DNA for the CDR3: TGCAGCGTTGAAGAACTGGGCGATGAGCAGTTCTTC. The encoded protein is CSVEELGDEQFF.

V gene TRBV4-2 combines with J gene TRBJ1-1; D is perhaps TRBD1 (6 bases). V dropped 4 bases and J dropped 8 bases, with 14 bases sitting between them. The V gene's germline CDR1 is LGHNA and CDR2 YNFKEQ. This CDR3 region has 13 residues. The CDR3, as DNA: TGTGCCAGCAGCCCTGGGGGGCTCCGCGAAGCTTTCTTT. It is translated as CASSPGGLREAFF.

This clonotype has at least ten counts. Written as DNA, the CDR3 is TGTGCCAGCAGCCAAGGGTCCACGGGGTCCTACGAGCAGTACTTC. It codes for CASSQGSTGSYEQYF. V gene TRBV3-1 combines with J gene TRBJ2-7, with D possibly TRBD2 on 5 matching bases. CDR3 length equals 15 residues. Trimming cost V 1 base and J 1 base, with 11 bases left between them. Germline CDR1 reads LGHDT; CDR2 reads YNNKEL (reference sequence).

V gene TRBV28 combines with J gene TRBJ2-3; 8 nucleotides line up with TRBD1. Germline assignment: CDR1 MDHEN and CDR2 SYDVKM. This CDR3 spans 14 amino acids. J gave up 2 bases and V 3 bases, and 1 base lay outside the gene matches. The CDR3 sequence: CASSLTGDTDTQYF. The CDR3 bases are TGTGCCAGCAGTTTGACAGGGGACACAGATACGCAGTATTTT.

This clonotype was counted once. J is TRBJ1-2 and V is TRBV19; D is unclear. This CDR3 region has 13 residues. From germline, CDR1 is LNHDA and CDR2 SQIVND (reference sequence). The germline V and J ends were trimmed by 7 bases and 10 bases, with 19 bases remaining between them. CDR3 sequence reads: CASTPGPGLNYTF. Here the CDR3 DNA reads TGTGCCAGTACTCCCGGGCCTGGGTTAAACTACACCTTC.

The genes are TRBV3-1 and TRBJ1-5; D gene unclear. CDR3 size: 13 residues. Germline loops: CDR1 LGHDT, CDR2 YNNKEL (reference sequence). Deletions cut 0 bases from V and 9 bases from J, with 9 bases between. In DNA, the CDR3 is TGTGCCAGCAGCCAAGATCCCCCTCGGCCCCAGCATTTT. It yields the protein CASSQDPPRPQHF.